Reported below is one T cell receptor (beta chain). Its antigen remains unidentified. Base qualities are not provided; no much larger clone lies one nucleotide away. Per the germline V gene, MDHEN is the CDR1 and SYDVKM is the CDR2. V sheds 6 bases and J sheds 1 base, leaving 16 bases between their ends. The CDR3 runs 15 amino acids, cysteine and phenylalanine included. Only the CDR3 DNA is retained, 45 bases long and in frame from the first base. This sample stems from a study (dated by TCRdb to 2022 to 2024). General study outcomes and caveats: Further investigation, including longitudinal sampling and assessment of a control group, is stated by the authors to be required.

Survey-level sequencing on the immunoSEQ platform was used to profile the TCR beta chain repertoires. On the study's bioinformatics: CDR3 amino acid length spectratypes and V-J pairing frequencies were compared, and repertoire diversity was measured with the inverse Simpson index. TCR beta CDR3 sequences were matched against VDJdb to annotate clonotypes specific to SARS-CoV-2, CMV, influenza A and EBV. TCRdb limited this immuneACCESS table to in-frame rearrangements with V and J called. A share of clones is missing; checked studies link under half to unresolved V genes, and the rest is unexplained. That table furnishes V, J and clone size, whereas the DNA furnished D and trimming. The sample table holds under 90,000 clones, of which 80% to 95% were seen once. Together, the top ten hold approximately 4.4% of the sample. PBMCs were isolated from peripheral blood, and TCR beta sequencing was performed on genomic DNA from unsorted PBMCs.

Sequencing input: PBMCs. The chain is made from TRBV28 and TRBJ2-7; perhaps TRBD2 is the D gene, with 6 bases matching. This TCR derives from a man aged 35-49 years with rheumatoid arthritis. The DNA sequence is as follows: TGTGCCAGCAGCCGCCCGGGGGACGGATCCTACGAGCAGTACTTC. Translated, this is CASSRPGDGSYEQYF.